The rows below give T cell receptor beta chains drawn from one sample of a study of blood T cells in healthy people across ages. TCRdb re-called the 5' RACE reads through MiXCR, storing one row per CDR3 protein. The data hold fewer than 600,000 distinct CDR3 sequences, with roughly a quarter observed a single time. This same sample was also part of a study on T cells of mothers and their children.

Material: blood. The receptors were gathered from a boy aged 2 to 10 in good health. Both conserved end residues are part of each CDR3. Fields, in order: CDR3 protein, CDR3 DNA, V gene, J gene, clone size, CDR3 length, D gene. A D gene is named only where the DNA matches it firmly. Clone size is shown for a subset of rows, as once, few, many or a class of expanded clone.

CDR3aa: CASSEAEGSSGNTIYF
CDR3nt: TGTGCCAGCAGTGAAGCGGAGGGGAGCTCTGGAAACACCATATATTTT
v_gene: TRBV25-1
j_gene: TRBJ1-3
abundance: few
len: 16
d_gene: -

CDR3aa: CASSLGRAGNQPQHF
CDR3nt: TGTGCCAGCAGCCTAGGACGGGCGGGGAATCAGCCCCAGCATTTT
v_gene: TRBV7-2
j_gene: TRBJ1-5
abundance: -
len: 15
d_gene: -

CDR3aa: CASSLELEQETQYF
CDR3nt: TGCGCCAGCAGCCTGGAGCTGGAACAAGAGACCCAGTACTTC
v_gene: TRBV4-1
j_gene: TRBJ2-5
abundance: few
len: 14
d_gene: -

CDR3aa: CASSLSIGGWTNEQFF
CDR3nt: TGTGCCAGCAGCTTAAGTATCGGGGGTTGGACCAATGAGCAGTTCTTC
v_gene: TRBV7-9
j_gene: TRBJ2-1
abundance: -
len: 16
d_gene: -

CDR3aa: CASSYPGHPETQYF
CDR3nt: TGTGCCAGCAGTTACCCCGGCCACCCGGAGACCCAGTACTTC
v_gene: TRBV6-6
j_gene: TRBJ2-5
abundance: many
len: 14
d_gene: -

CDR3aa: CASSFPGTYNEQFF
CDR3nt: TGTGCCAGCAGTTTCCCGGGTACCTACAATGAGCAGTTCTTC
v_gene: TRBV12-3/TRBV12-4
j_gene: TRBJ2-1
abundance: few
len: 14
d_gene: -

CDR3aa: CASSSLSVTGELFF
CDR3nt: TGTGCCAGCAGCTCCTTATCCGTTACCGGGGAGCTGTTTTTT
v_gene: TRBV7-6
j_gene: TRBJ2-2
abundance: few
len: 14
d_gene: -

CDR3aa: CACARDYREQFF
CDR3nt: TGTGCCTGCGCCCGGGACTACCGTGAGCAGTTCTTC
v_gene: TRBV30
j_gene: TRBJ2-1
abundance: -
len: 12
d_gene: TRBD2

CDR3aa: CASTTTGGYTEAFF
CDR3nt: TGTGCCAGTACCACGACAGGGGGCTACACTGAAGCTTTCTTT
v_gene: TRBV19
j_gene: TRBJ1-1
abundance: -
len: 14
d_gene: TRBD1

CDR3aa: CASRREEEQYF
CDR3nt: TGTGCCAGCCGGCGGGAGGAGGAGCAGTACTTC
v_gene: TRBV6-5
j_gene: TRBJ2-7
abundance: few
len: 11
d_gene: TRBD2

CDR3aa: CASSPTGGQETQYF
CDR3nt: TGTGCCAGCAGCCCGACAGGGGGCCAGGAGACCCAGTACTTC
v_gene: TRBV12-3/TRBV12-4
j_gene: TRBJ2-5
abundance: many
len: 14
d_gene: TRBD1

CDR3aa: CASSQDRGHNEQYF
CDR3nt: TGCGCCAGCAGCCAAGACCGAGGACATAACGAGCAGTACTTC
v_gene: TRBV5-1
j_gene: TRBJ2-7
abundance: -
len: 14
d_gene: -

CDR3aa: CASSLQGLGDTQYF
CDR3nt: TGCGCCAGCAGCTTGCAGGGTTTGGGAGATACGCAGTATTTT
v_gene: TRBV5-1
j_gene: TRBJ2-3
abundance: -
len: 14
d_gene: -

CDR3aa: CATRDFDGELFF
CDR3nt: TGTGCCACCAGGGATTTTGACGGGGAGCTGTTTTTT
v_gene: TRBV27
j_gene: TRBJ2-2
abundance: -
len: 12
d_gene: -

CDR3aa: CASSLEGVRQGNTF
CDR3nt: TGTGCCAGCAGCTTGGAGGGGGTACGACAGGGGAACACCTTC
v_gene: TRBV5-5
j_gene: TRBJ1-2
abundance: few
len: 14
d_gene: TRBD1

CDR3aa: CASSQETSTDTQYF
CDR3nt: TGTGCCAGCAGCCAAGAAACTTCAACAGATACGCAGTATTTT
v_gene: TRBV4-2
j_gene: TRBJ2-3
abundance: -
len: 14
d_gene: -

CDR3aa: CASSQGSWSQETQYF
CDR3nt: TGCGCCAGCAGCCAAGGTTCATGGTCCCAAGAGACCCAGTACTTC
v_gene: TRBV4-1
j_gene: TRBJ2-5
abundance: -
len: 15
d_gene: -

CDR3aa: CASSIVAGGGYEQYF
CDR3nt: TGTGCCAGCAGTATAGTAGCGGGAGGAGGCTACGAGCAGTACTTC
v_gene: TRBV7-6
j_gene: TRBJ2-7
abundance: few
len: 15
d_gene: TRBD2

CDR3aa: CSARLAGETQYF
CDR3nt: TGCAGTGCTAGACTAGCGGGCGAGACCCAGTACTTC
v_gene: TRBV20-1
j_gene: TRBJ2-5
abundance: -
len: 12
d_gene: TRBD2

CDR3aa: CASSFRARADTEYF
CDR3nt: TGTGCCAGCAGTTTCAGAGCGAGGGCAGATACGGAGTATTTT
v_gene: TRBV12-3/TRBV12-4
j_gene: TRBJ2-3
abundance: -
len: 14
d_gene: -

CDR3aa: CSVAVRDREDTQYF
CDR3nt: TGCAGCGTTGCAGTTCGGGACAGGGAAGATACGCAGTATTTT
v_gene: TRBV29-1
j_gene: TRBJ2-3
abundance: -
len: 14
d_gene: TRBD1

CDR3aa: CASSLPSGTGGELFF
CDR3nt: TGTGCCAGCAGTCTTCCGAGCGGAACCGGCGGGGAGCTGTTTTTT
v_gene: TRBV6-2/TRBV6-3
j_gene: TRBJ2-2
abundance: few
len: 15
d_gene: -

CDR3aa: CASSLIAYSGGVSPYEQYF
CDR3nt: TGTGCCAGCAGCTTAATAGCGTATAGCGGTGGAGTCAGCCCCTACGAGCAGTACTTC
v_gene: TRBV7-2
j_gene: TRBJ2-7
abundance: -
len: 19
d_gene: -

CDR3aa: CASSTSGRMVRETQYF
CDR3nt: TGTGCCAGTAGTACCTCGGGACGGATGGTAAGGGAGACCCAGTACTTC
v_gene: TRBV19
j_gene: TRBJ2-5
abundance: few
len: 16
d_gene: -

CDR3aa: CASSNSIRETQYF
CDR3nt: TGTGCCAGCAGTAATTCAATTCGGGAGACCCAGTACTTC
v_gene: TRBV27
j_gene: TRBJ2-5
abundance: -
len: 13
d_gene: -

CDR3aa: CASSARKGFYEQYF
CDR3nt: TGTGCCAGCAGTGCCCGTAAGGGTTTCTACGAGCAGTACTTC
v_gene: TRBV12-3/TRBV12-4
j_gene: TRBJ2-7
abundance: few
len: 14
d_gene: -

CDR3aa: CSVDIGVLQYF
CDR3nt: TGCAGCGTCGATATAGGTGTCCTTCAGTACTTC
v_gene: TRBV29-1
j_gene: TRBJ2-4
abundance: -
len: 11
d_gene: -

CDR3aa: CASSPDDRALDTEAFF
CDR3nt: TGTGCCAGCAGTCCTGACGACAGGGCCCTCGACACTGAAGCTTTCTTT
v_gene: TRBV12-3/TRBV12-4
j_gene: TRBJ1-1
abundance: -
len: 16
d_gene: TRBD1

CDR3aa: CASSVEIAGGTGELFF
CDR3nt: TGTGCCAGCAGCGTAGAGATAGCGGGAGGCACCGGGGAGCTGTTTTTT
v_gene: TRBV9
j_gene: TRBJ2-2
abundance: few
len: 16
d_gene: TRBD2

CDR3aa: CASSPKGTGEPNEQFF
CDR3nt: TGTGCCAGCAGCCCAAAAGGGACAGGGGAGCCCAATGAGCAGTTCTTC
v_gene: TRBV7-9
j_gene: TRBJ2-1
abundance: few
len: 16
d_gene: TRBD1

CDR3aa: CASSPEPSGVGTDTQYF
CDR3nt: TGTGCCAGCAGCCCTGAGCCTAGCGGGGTGGGCACAGATACGCAGTATTTT
v_gene: TRBV21-1
j_gene: TRBJ2-3
abundance: -
len: 17
d_gene: -

CDR3aa: CASSYGQIYGYTF
CDR3nt: TGTGCCAGCAGTTACGGACAGATCTATGGCTACACCTTC
v_gene: TRBV6-2/TRBV6-3
j_gene: TRBJ1-2
abundance: -
len: 13
d_gene: -

CDR3aa: CASSVSGGEETQYF
CDR3nt: TGTGCCAGCAGCGTATCGGGCGGTGAAGAGACCCAGTACTTC
v_gene: TRBV9
j_gene: TRBJ2-5
abundance: -
len: 14
d_gene: -

CDR3aa: CASSVDPMREDQYF
CDR3nt: TGTGCCAGCAGCGTAGATCCCATGAGAGAAGACCAGTACTTC
v_gene: TRBV9
j_gene: TRBJ2-5
abundance: few
len: 14
d_gene: -

CDR3aa: CASSQVSGGDTQYF
CDR3nt: TGTGCCAGCAGCCAAGTCTCCGGGGGAGATACGCAGTATTTT
v_gene: TRBV3-1
j_gene: TRBJ2-3
abundance: few
len: 14
d_gene: -

CDR3aa: CASSVRSSGGYTF
CDR3nt: TGTGCCAGCAGTGTGCGGAGCTCTGGTGGCTACACCTTC
v_gene: TRBV27
j_gene: TRBJ1-2
abundance: -
len: 13
d_gene: -

CDR3aa: CASSSPGSYTIYF
CDR3nt: TGTGCCAGCAGCTCTCCGGGGTCGTACACCATATATTTT
v_gene: TRBV28
j_gene: TRBJ1-3
abundance: -
len: 13
d_gene: -

CDR3aa: CAITRTSGIPYNEQFF
CDR3nt: TGTGCCATCACCAGGACTAGCGGGATACCCTACAATGAGCAGTTCTTC
v_gene: TRBV10-3
j_gene: TRBJ2-1
abundance: -
len: 16
d_gene: TRBD2

CDR3aa: CASRPPTAGAKNIQYF
CDR3nt: TGTGCCAGCAGGCCCCCAACTGCGGGGGCCAAAAACATTCAGTACTTC
v_gene: TRBV6-6
j_gene: TRBJ2-4
abundance: few
len: 16
d_gene: -

CDR3aa: CASSQDKRVSEQYF
CDR3nt: TGTGCCAGCAGCCAAGATAAGAGGGTTAGCGAGCAGTACTTC
v_gene: TRBV4-2
j_gene: TRBJ2-7
abundance: -
len: 14
d_gene: -

CDR3aa: CASSGGLGSYEQYF
CDR3nt: TGTGCCAGCAGTGGGGGGTTGGGCTCCTACGAGCAGTACTTC
v_gene: TRBV2
j_gene: TRBJ2-7
abundance: -
len: 14
d_gene: -

CDR3aa: CASSLFGQTASTDTQYF
CDR3nt: TGTGCCAGCAGCTTATTCGGACAGACGGCTAGCACAGATACGCAGTATTTT
v_gene: TRBV7-9
j_gene: TRBJ2-3
abundance: -
len: 17
d_gene: -

CDR3aa: CSAIVQVFTNEKLFF
CDR3nt: TGCAGTGCTATAGTCCAGGTGTTCACTAATGAAAAACTGTTTTTT
v_gene: TRBV20-1
j_gene: TRBJ1-4
abundance: -
len: 15
d_gene: -

CDR3aa: CARGTGGTEKLFF
CDR3nt: TGTGCCAGAGGGACAGGGGGAACTGAAAAACTGTTTTTT
v_gene: TRBV2
j_gene: TRBJ1-4
abundance: -
len: 13
d_gene: TRBD1

CDR3aa: CASRTDRGFSYGSTF
CDR3nt: TGTGCCAGCAGGACGGACAGGGGGTTTAGCTATGGCTCCACCTTC
v_gene: TRBV7-2
j_gene: TRBJ1-2
abundance: -
len: 15
d_gene: TRBD1

CDR3aa: CASSLGTSGSKTQYF
CDR3nt: TGTGCCAGCAGCTTGGGGACTAGCGGGAGTAAGACCCAGTACTTC
v_gene: TRBV11-3
j_gene: TRBJ2-5
abundance: -
len: 15
d_gene: TRBD2

CDR3aa: CASSYSPPGSGYEQYF
CDR3nt: TGTGCCAGCAGTTACTCCCCCCCGGGTAGCGGCTACGAGCAGTACTTC
v_gene: TRBV6-5
j_gene: TRBJ2-7
abundance: many
len: 16
d_gene: -

CDR3aa: CASRKRQRNTEAFF
CDR3nt: TGTGCCAGCAGAAAGAGGCAGAGGAACACTGAAGCTTTCTTT
v_gene: TRBV6-5
j_gene: TRBJ1-1
abundance: -
len: 14
d_gene: -

CDR3aa: CAWSSSTSEAFF
CDR3nt: TGTGCCTGGAGTAGTAGTACCTCTGAAGCTTTCTTT
v_gene: TRBV30
j_gene: TRBJ1-1
abundance: -
len: 12
d_gene: -

CDR3aa: CSAYGGVNQPQHF
CDR3nt: TGCAGTGCATACGGAGGGGTAAATCAGCCCCAGCATTTT
v_gene: TRBV20-1
j_gene: TRBJ1-5
abundance: -
len: 13
d_gene: -

CDR3aa: CASSGGDRVVNEQYF
CDR3nt: TGTGCCAGCAGCGGGGGGGACAGGGTGGTCAACGAGCAGTACTTC
v_gene: TRBV7-9
j_gene: TRBJ2-7
abundance: -
len: 15
d_gene: TRBD1

CDR3aa: CASSLARGLQGQFF
CDR3nt: TGTGCCAGCAGTTTAGCGCGCGGTTTACAGGGGCAGTTCTTC
v_gene: TRBV12-3/TRBV12-4
j_gene: TRBJ2-1
abundance: -
len: 14
d_gene: -

CDR3aa: CASTELGSGEQYF
CDR3nt: TGTGCCAGCACCGAACTAGGATCCGGCGAGCAGTACTTC
v_gene: TRBV6-1
j_gene: TRBJ2-7
abundance: -
len: 13
d_gene: -

CDR3aa: CASARGSGGADHNEQFF
CDR3nt: TGTGCCAGTGCCCGGGGTAGCGGGGGGGCCGATCACAATGAGCAGTTCTTC
v_gene: TRBV19
j_gene: TRBJ2-1
abundance: -
len: 17
d_gene: TRBD2

CDR3aa: CASSLTIYYEQYF
CDR3nt: TGTGCCAGCAGTCTCACGATCTATTACGAGCAGTACTTC
v_gene: TRBV12-3/TRBV12-4
j_gene: TRBJ2-7
abundance: -
len: 13
d_gene: -

CDR3aa: CASSQDRAGGTDTQYF
CDR3nt: TGCGCCAGCAGCCAAGATCGGGCGGGGGGCACAGATACGCAGTATTTT
v_gene: TRBV4-1
j_gene: TRBJ2-3
abundance: -
len: 16
d_gene: TRBD2

CDR3aa: CSARGDRDDEQYF
CDR3nt: TGCAGTGCTAGGGGTGACAGGGACGACGAGCAGTACTTC
v_gene: TRBV20-1
j_gene: TRBJ2-7
abundance: -
len: 13
d_gene: TRBD1